The 22 T cell receptor beta chains presented below share a single source sample, sequenced in a study of blood T cells in healthy people across ages. For the second PCR, which ran for about 6 to 11 cycles, a sample-barcoded 5' primer and a J-beta primer mix were used. TCRdb processed the 5' RACE reads anew with MiXCR; each CDR3 protein has one entry. The sample includes about 1,500,000 distinct CDR3 sequences, about 43% of them seen just once. Sequenced sample: blood. The receptors come from a woman aged 18-29 years in good health.

The chain carries TRBV6-5 and TRBJ1-5; D remains unclear. The germline V and J ends were trimmed by 2 bases and 2 bases, with 19 bases remaining between them. CDR1 is MNHEY and CDR2 is SVGAGI in the germline V gene. The CDR3 consists of 18 residues. The CDR3: CASSYARPRGEGNQPQHF. The CDR3 nucleotides read TGTGCCAGCAGTTACGCGCGCCCCCGGGGAGAGGGCAATCAGCCCCAGCATTTT.

This clonotype was counted only a few times. V usage is TRBV6-2 or TRBV6-3 and J usage is TRBJ2-3; 8 bases are a match to TRBD2. The V gene end was trimmed by 7 bases and the J gene end by 0 bases; junction bases not matched to a gene: 6. This CDR3 region has 15 residues. In germline, CDR1 is MNHEY, CDR2 SVGEGT. In nucleotides, the CDR3 is TGTGCCAGCAAGCGACTAGCGATTAGCACAGATACGCAGTATTTT. Protein product: CASKRLAISTDTQYF.

V is TRBV20-1 and J is TRBJ2-2; TRBD1 aligns across 10 bases. V dropped 5 bases and J dropped 7; count of bases not matched to a gene: 10. Per the germline V gene, CDR1 is DFQATT and CDR2 is SNEGSKA (reference sequence). There are 15 residues in the CDR3. The CDR3 is CSAPGDRGRDGELFF. The CDR3 DNA sequence: TGCAGTGCTCCAGGGGACAGGGGAAGGGACGGGGAGCTGTTTTTT.

CDR3: CASRLAGGHSYNEQFF. CDR3 bases: TGTGCCAGCAGACTAGCGGGAGGCCACTCCTACAATGAGCAGTTCTTC. The chain has TRBV6-1 and TRBJ2-1; 12 bases agree with TRBD2. The junction had 3 bases not matched to a gene; V was cut back by 6 bases and J by 0 bases. The CDR3 loop spans 16 amino acids. In germline, CDR1 is MNHNS, CDR2 SASEGT.

This clonotype was counted between two and nine times. The rearrangement joins TRBV5-1 to TRBJ1-5; 8 bases match TRBD1. The CDR3 runs to 14 residues. The V segment lost 4 bases and the J segment 7 bases; nucleotides outside the gene matches: 7. The germline V gene has CDR1 SGHRS and CDR2 YFSETQ. CDR3 in amino acids: CASSVRTGSQPQHF. DNA for the CDR3: TGCGCCAGCAGCGTCCGGACAGGGAGCCAGCCCCAGCATTTT.

The gene calls are TRBV4-1 and TRBJ2-7; a possible D gene is TRBD1 (5 bases). The CDR3 length is 15 residues. The ends were cut back, 0 bases at V and 2 bases at J, with 11 bases in the middle. In germline, CDR1 is MGHRA, CDR2 YSYEKL. CDR3 amino acids: CASSQDRKGTYEQYF. The CDR3 DNA is TGCGCCAGCAGCCAAGATCGGAAGGGGACCTACGAGCAGTACTTC.

This sequence joins TRBV7-2 and TRBJ2-7; 8 bases line up with TRBD1. V was clipped by 3 bases and J by 3 bases; unmatched bases: 7. The CDR3 runs 15 residues. Germline loops: CDR1 SGHTA, CDR2 FQGNSA. CDR3 residues: CASSFGQGAGYEQYF. CDR3 DNA: TGTGCCAGCAGCTTTGGCCAGGGGGCAGGCTACGAGCAGTACTTC. Variable domain in full (rest from reference TRBV7-2 and TRBJ2-7): GAGVSQSPSNKVTEKGKDVELRCDPISGHTALYWYRQSLGQGLEFLIYFQGNSAPDKSGLPSDRFSAERTGGSVSTLTIQRTQQEDSAVYLCASSFGQGAGYEQYFGPGTRLTVT.

As DNA, the CDR3 is TGCAGTGCTAGAACCCCGGCCGGCAGCTATCAGCCCCAGCATTTT. Encoded protein: CSARTPAGSYQPQHF. V and J are TRBV20-1 and TRBJ1-5; D gene uncertain. The CDR3 covers 15 residues. V lost 2 bases and J lost 5, with 16 bases in between. The V gene's germline CDR1 is DFQATT and CDR2 SNEGSKA (reference sequence).

The gene calls are TRBV20-1 and TRBJ1-5; 9 positions match TRBD1. Trimming at V came to 5 bases and at J to 6 bases, leaving 8 bases not matched to a gene. Germline assignment: CDR1 DFQATT and CDR2 SNEGSKA (reference sequence). This CDR3 has 14 residues. The CDR3 coding sequence is TGCAGTGCTCCGGGGACAGGGAGCCTTCAGCCCCAGCATTTT. This gives the protein CSAPGTGSLQPQHF.

This clonotype was recorded a few times. The V gene is TRBV20-1, the J gene TRBJ2-1, with D maybe TRBD1 (5 bases). CDR3 length: 15 residues. The V gene lost 1 base and the J gene lost 4 bases, with 14 bases spanning the gap. The germline V gene encodes CDR1 DFQATT and CDR2 SNEGSKA (reference sequence). CDR3 sequence: CSARALPDRYNEQFF. In DNA, the CDR3 is TGCAGTGCTAGAGCCCTCCCCGACAGATACAATGAGCAGTTCTTC.

The chain uses TRBV2 and TRBJ2-7; TRBD2 aligns across 10 bases. This CDR3 contains 13 residues. Per the germline V gene, CDR1 is SNHLY and CDR2 is FYNNEI. The V segment lost 5 bases and the J segment 5 bases; nucleotides outside the gene matches: 3. The CDR3 DNA reads TGTGCCAGCAGTCTAGCGGGGGACGACGAGCAGTACTTC. It yields the protein CASSLAGDDEQYF.

This clonotype was counted a few times. The V and J genes are TRBV27 and TRBJ2-1; 10 nucleotides align to TRBD2. Germline trimming cut 7 bases from V and 6 bases from J; bases unmatched to any gene: 9. The CDR3 extends over 15 amino acids. Germline V lookup: CDR1 MNHEY, CDR2 SMNVEV (reference sequence). Here the CDR3 DNA reads TGTGCCAGCAAATTCGGCCTAGCGGGAGCCAATGAGCAGTTCTTC. Translating it yields CASKFGLAGANEQFF.

This clonotype came up a few times. This chain joins TRBV11-2 and TRBJ2-6, with D possibly matching TRBD1 (6 bases). The CDR3 loop spans 17 amino acids. Germline CDR1 is SGHAT and CDR2 is FQNNGV. Trimming pared 3 bases from V and 3 bases from J, leaving 15 bases between. This CDR3 reads CASSLSQGKGGANVLTF. In DNA form, the CDR3 reads TGTGCCAGCAGCTTGTCACAGGGAAAGGGTGGGGCCAACGTCCTGACTTTC.

J is TRBJ2-1 and V is TRBV7-6; 7 bases fit TRBD2. This CDR3 comprises 15 residues. Germline V gene sequence: CDR1 SGHVS, CDR2 FNYEAQ. V lost 1 base to trimming and J lost 6 bases; unmatched junction nucleotides: 6. CDR3 loop: CASSLVEIAGNEQFF. DNA for the CDR3: TGTGCCAGCAGCTTAGTAGAGATAGCGGGCAATGAGCAGTTCTTC. The variable domain in full, with the rest retrieved from reference TRBV7-6 and TRBJ2-1, is GAGVSQSPRYKVTKRGQDVALRCDPISGHVSLYWYRQALGQGPEFLTYFNYEAQQDKSGLPNDRFSAERPEGSISTLTIQRTEQRDSAMYRCASSLVEIAGNEQFFGPGTRLTVL.

The chain is built from TRBV3-1 and TRBJ2-7; the match to TRBD1 covers 7 bases. The CDR3 consists of 16 residues. With V trimmed by 1 base and J by 0 bases, 6 bases remained unmatched. The germline gives CDR1 LGHDT, CDR2 YNNKEL (reference sequence). The DNA for the CDR3 is TGTGCCAGCAGCCAAGGACAGGGCGGACTCTCCTACGAGCAGTACTTC. It is translated as CASSQGQGGLSYEQYF.

There are a few counts of this clonotype. The chain uses TRBV7-8 and TRBJ2-3; maybe TRBD2 (6 bases). Trimming pared 1 base from V and 4 bases from J, leaving 15 bases between. This CDR3 comprises 16 residues. CDR1 and CDR2 from the germline V gene are SGHVS and FQNEAQ. The CDR3 sequence: CASSLGSSVPSDTQYF. Written as DNA, the CDR3 is TGTGCCAGCAGCTTAGGGTCTAGCGTCCCCTCAGATACGCAGTATTTT.

This rearrangement joins TRBV29-1 to TRBJ2-1, with 12 bases aligning to TRBD2. Losses at the gene ends were 6 bases for V and 6 bases for J; bases not matched to a gene: 6. CDR3 length: 14 amino acids. CDR1 is SQVTM and CDR2 is ANQGSEA in the germline V gene. The CDR3 reads CSVATSGRGNEQFF. For the CDR3, the DNA is TGCAGCGTGGCGACTAGCGGGAGAGGCAATGAGCAGTTCTTC.

The chain employs TRBV6-1 and TRBJ1-2, with TRBD1 as a possible D gene (5 bases). The CDR3 sequence is 13 residues long. V lost 5 bases and J 7 bases, leaving 14 bases between the germline ends. Germline CDR1 and CDR2: MNHNS and SASEGT. The CDR3 reads CASSPTRDGGYTF. In DNA, the CDR3 is TGTGCCAGCAGTCCGACCCGGGACGGTGGCTACACCTTC.

This clonotype was detected a few times. The V and J genes are TRBV20-1 and TRBJ2-1, with a tentative D call TRBD2 (6 bases). Trimming took off 3 bases at V and 0 bases at J, with 6 bases between the two ends. The CDR3 length is 13 residues. Germline CDR1 reads DFQATT; CDR2 reads SNEGSKA (reference sequence). CDR3 protein: CSARRGSYNEQFF. The CDR3 nucleotides read TGCAGTGCTAGGCGGGGCTCCTACAATGAGCAGTTCTTC.

The chain combines TRBV3-1 with TRBJ2-5; perhaps TRBD2 as D (6 bases). The end of the DNA is better explained by TRBJ2-7, so the J call may be wrong. Per germline, CDR1 LGHDT and CDR2 YNNKEL (reference sequence). The CDR3 extends over 15 amino acids. CDR3 sequence (DNA): TGTGCCAGCAGCCAAGCGGGCGGGATTTCCTACGAGCAGTACTTC. Encoded protein: CASSQAGGISYEQYF.

The chain couples TRBV28 to TRBJ2-5; D unclear. Germline V gene sequence: CDR1 MDHEN, CDR2 SYDVKM. The CDR3 totals 13 residues. Trimming shortened V by 5 bases and J by 5 bases, and 12 bases separated the two germline ends. CDR3 region: CASSTLPGETQYF. The CDR3 bases are TGTGCCAGCAGTACCTTACCCGGGGAGACCCAGTACTTC.

This chain uses TRBV10-3 with TRBJ2-3; D remains ambiguous. This CDR3 has 17 amino acids. Germline V gene sequence: CDR1 ENHRY, CDR2 SYGVKD. The V end was cut by 2 bases, the J end by 6 bases, with 21 bases between. Here the CDR3 DNA reads TGTGCCATCAGTGAGCCAACGGTGCATCCGAGGCGCGATACGCAGTATTTT. This translates into CAISEPTVHPRRDTQYF.